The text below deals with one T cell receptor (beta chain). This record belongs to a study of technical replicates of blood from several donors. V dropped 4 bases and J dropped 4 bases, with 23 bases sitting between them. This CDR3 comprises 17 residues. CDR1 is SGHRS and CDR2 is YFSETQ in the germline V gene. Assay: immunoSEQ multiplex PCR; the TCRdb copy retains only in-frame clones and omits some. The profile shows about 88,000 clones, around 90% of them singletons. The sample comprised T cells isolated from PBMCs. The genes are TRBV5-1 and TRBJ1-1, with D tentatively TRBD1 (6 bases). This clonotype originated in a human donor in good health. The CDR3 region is CASSGQQGWGAATEAFF. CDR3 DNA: TGCGCCAGCAGCGGCCAGCAGGGGTGGGGTGCTGCCACTGAAGCTTTCTTT.